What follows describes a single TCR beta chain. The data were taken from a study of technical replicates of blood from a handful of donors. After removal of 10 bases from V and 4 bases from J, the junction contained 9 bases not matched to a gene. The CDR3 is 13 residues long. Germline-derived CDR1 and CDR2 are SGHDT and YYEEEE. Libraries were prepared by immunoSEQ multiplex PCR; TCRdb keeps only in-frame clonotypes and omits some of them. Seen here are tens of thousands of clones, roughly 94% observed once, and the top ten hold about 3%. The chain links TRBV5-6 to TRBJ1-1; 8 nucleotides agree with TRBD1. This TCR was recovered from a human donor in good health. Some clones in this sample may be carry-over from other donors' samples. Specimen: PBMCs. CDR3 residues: CASIRGQGTEAFF. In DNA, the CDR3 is TGTGCCTCCATTCGCGGACAGGGCACTGAAGCTTTCTTT. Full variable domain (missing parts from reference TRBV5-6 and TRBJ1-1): DAGVTQSPTHLIKTRGQQVTLRCSPKSGHDTVSWYQQALGQGPQFIFQYYEEEERQRGNFPDRFSGHQFPNYSSELNVNALLLGDSALYLCASIRGQGTEAFFGQGTRLTVV.